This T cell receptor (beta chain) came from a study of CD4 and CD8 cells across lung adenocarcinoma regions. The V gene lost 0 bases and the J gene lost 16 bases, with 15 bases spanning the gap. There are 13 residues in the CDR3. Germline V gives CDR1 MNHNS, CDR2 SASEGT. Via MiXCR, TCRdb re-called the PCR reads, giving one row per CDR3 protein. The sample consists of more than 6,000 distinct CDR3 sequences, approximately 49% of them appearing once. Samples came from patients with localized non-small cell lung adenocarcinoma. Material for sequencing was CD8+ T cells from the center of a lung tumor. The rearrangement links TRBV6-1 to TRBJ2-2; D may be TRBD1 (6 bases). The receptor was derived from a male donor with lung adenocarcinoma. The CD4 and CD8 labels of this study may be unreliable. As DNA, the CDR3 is TGTGCCAGCAGTGAAGCACGCACAGGGAAGCAGTTTTTT. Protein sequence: CASSEARTGKQFF.